These 13 T cell receptor beta chains were sequenced from one sample in a study of T cell responses to AZD1222 COVID-19 vaccine. This table comes from immunoSEQ multiplex PCR, and its TCRdb copy is limited to in-frame clones, with some not included. This table has 130,000 or so clones, 75% to 95% appearing once. Sequenced material: peripheral blood, taken on day 0 of AZD1222 vaccination. The receptors stem from an adult in good health.

The chain combines TRBV6-5 with TRBJ1-2, with 10 bases aligning to TRBD1. The germline V gene has CDR1 MNHEY and CDR2 SVGAGI. J gave up 7 bases and V 5 bases, and 7 bases lay outside the gene matches. CDR3 length: 14 amino acids. The CDR3 sequence is CASSLDDRGLGYTF. The CDR3 DNA sequence: TGTGCCAGCAGTCTGGATGACAGGGGGCTTGGCTACACCTTC.

The V call is TRBV7-9, the J call TRBJ1-1; D gene unclear. The CDR3 runs to 14 residues. Germline CDR1 and CDR2: SEHNR and FQNEAQ (reference sequence). V lost 5 bases, J lost 1 base, and 11 bases lay in between. CDR3 DNA sequence: TGTGCCAGCAGCCCACACACGGGGAACACTGAAGCTTTCTTT. Protein product: CASSPHTGNTEAFF. The complete variable domain, with remaining parts taken from reference TRBV7-9 and TRBJ1-1, reads DTGVSQNPRHKITKRGQNVTFRCDPISEHNRLYWYRQTLGQGPEFLTYFQNEAQLEKSRLLSDRFSAERPKGSFSTLEIQRTEQGDSAMYLCASSPHTGNTEAFFGQGTRLTVV.

The V gene is TRBV7-3, the J gene TRBJ2-1; D may be TRBD1 or TRBD2 (5 bases each). Germline V gene lookup returns CDR1 SGHTA and CDR2 FQGTGA. This CDR3 has 17 amino acids. Trimming removed 5 bases from V and 8 bases from J, with 25 bases in between. This CDR3 reads CASSPGDRFSPSYEQFF. The CDR3 bases are TGTGCCAGCAGCCCCGGGGACCGCTTTTCTCCCTCCTATGAGCAGTTCTTC.

The CDR3 region is CASKLLRAELMGYTF. DNA of the CDR3: TGTGCCAGCAAGCTTTTGAGGGCAGAGCTTATGGGCTACACCTTC. This sequence joins TRBV2 and TRBJ1-2; no reliable D call. The length of the CDR3 is 15 residues. Germline lookup yields CDR1 SNHLY and CDR2 FYNNEI. Trimming took 7 bases from V and 8 from J, leaving 23 bases between them.

The chain uses TRBV16 and TRBJ1-1, with D hard to call. The CDR3 extends over 16 amino acids. Trimming removed 1 base at V and 1 base at J, with 13 bases between. Germline V lookup: CDR1 KGHSY, CDR2 FQNENV. The CDR3 DNA sequence: TGTGCCAGCAGCCAATTCCGCGTCAGCCCGAACACTGAAGCTTTCTTT. It yields the protein CASSQFRVSPNTEAFF.

This chain joins TRBV18 and TRBJ2-5; D gene unclear. Trimming cost V 5 bases and J 2 bases, with 3 bases left between them. CDR3 length: 11 residues. Germline assignment: CDR1 KGHSH and CDR2 LQKENI. The CDR3 region is CASSEQETQYF. The CDR3 region has the DNA TGTGCCAGCTCAGAGCAAGAGACCCAGTACTTC. Full variable domain (remainder filled in from reference TRBV18 and TRBJ2-5): NAGVMQNPRHLVRRRGQEARLRCSPMKGHSHVYWYRQLPEEGLKFMVYLQKENIIDESGMPKERFSAEFPKEGPSILRIQQVVRGDSAAYFCASSEQETQYFGPGTRLLVL.

DNA for the CDR3: TGTGCCAGCATCACTAGCGGGAGGTTTCTTAGCACAGATACGCAGTATTTT. This gives the protein CASITSGRFLSTDTQYF. The genes are TRBV2 and TRBJ2-3; 12 bases line up with TRBD2. This CDR3 spans 17 amino acids. The J segment lost 0 bases and the V segment lost 7 bases, leaving 8 bases of the junction unmatched. Germline V gene data show CDR1 as SNHLY and CDR2 as FYNNEI.

This clone was detected only once. The V gene is TRBV2, the J gene TRBJ1-3; D not resolved. V was trimmed by 6 bases and J by 1 base, leaving 13 bases between them. The length of the CDR3 is 15 residues. Per germline, CDR1 SNHLY and CDR2 FYNNEI. The DNA for the CDR3 is TGTGCCAGCAGCCAGGCCCGTTTGTCTGGAAACACCATATATTTT. Amino acids: CASSQARLSGNTIYF.

This clone was observed a handful of times. The chain is built from TRBV13 and TRBJ1-2, with 7 bases aligning to TRBD1. After removal of 0 bases from V and 10 bases from J, the junction contained 5 bases not matched to a gene. The CDR3 length is 13 residues. Looked up from germline, CDR1 is PRHDT and CDR2 is FYEKMQ (reference sequence). The CDR3 reads CASSLGLGGDYTF. CDR3 DNA sequence: TGTGCCAGCAGCTTAGGCTTAGGGGGCGACTACACCTTC.

The rearrangement joins TRBV19 to TRBJ1-6, with TRBD1 as a possible D gene (5 bases). CDR1 LNHDA and CDR2 SQIVND come from the germline V gene (reference sequence). The germline V and J ends were trimmed by 9 bases and 7 bases, with 22 bases remaining between them. The CDR3 has 16 residues. In DNA, the CDR3 is TGTGCCAGCCATAAGAGGGGAGGGAGCCAGAATTCACCCCTCCACTTT. Amino acid sequence: CASHKRGGSQNSPLHF.

This sequence joins TRBV15 and TRBJ2-2, with D possibly TRBD2 on 5 matching bases. From germline, CDR1 is LNHNV and CDR2 YYDKDF (reference sequence). The CDR3 is 15 amino acids. The V end lost 1 base, the J end lost 6 bases, and 12 bases lay between the germline ends. The CDR3: CATSRVTEDSGELFF. CDR3 in DNA: TGTGCCACCAGCAGAGTGACGGAGGATTCCGGGGAGCTGTTTTTT. The complete variable domain, with remaining parts taken from reference TRBV15 and TRBJ2-2, reads DAMVIQNPRYQVTQFGKPVTLSCSQTLNHNVMYWYQQKSSQAPKLLFHYYDKDFNNEADTPDNFQSRRPNTSFCFLDIRSPGLGDTAMYLCATSRVTEDSGELFFGEGSRLTVL.

The V gene is TRBV3-1 (or the pseudogene TRBV3-2), the J gene TRBJ2-6; D gene ambiguous. The CDR3 has 15 amino acids. V was trimmed by 1 base and J by 0 bases, leaving 4 bases between them. Germline CDR1 LGHDT, CDR2 YNNKEL (reference sequence). This CDR3 is CASSQAVSGANVLTF. The CDR3 coding sequence is TGTGCCAGCAGCCAAGCAGTCTCTGGGGCCAACGTCCTGACTTTC.

The chain is built from TRBV12-5 and TRBJ2-1; D unclear. Germline lookup yields CDR1 LGHNT and CDR2 FRNRAP. The V end lost 6 bases, the J end lost 7 bases, and 13 bases lay between the germline ends. The CDR3 is 13 amino acids. CDR3: CASGQPVMNEQFF. DNA of the CDR3: TGTGCTAGTGGCCAACCCGTAATGAATGAGCAGTTCTTC.